This T cell receptor (beta chain) derives from a study of blood T cells in healthy people across ages (dated by TCRdb to between 2014 and 2017). Some background on the complete study: In model experiments, template switching captured about one uniquely barcoded TCR beta cDNA molecule for every two T cells. Using the same blood draw, the study looked at two additional independent replicas of 1 million unique cDNA reads for two donors, one aged 18 to 30 and the other aged 80 or older. The donors were divided into four age groups: young (average around 16 years), middle-aged (about 40), aged (approximately 59) and long-lived (around 80). The study measured age-related changes in TCR beta repertoire diversity using deep sequencing normalized with unique cDNA molecular identifiers.

Systemically healthy Caucasian individuals from Russia, 39 in total and aged 6 to 90 years, were included as donors. About 9.8 milliliters of peripheral blood were drawn from each donor into EDTA-treated Vacutainer tubes. Ficoll-Paque density-gradient centrifugation was used to isolate PBMCs, with at least 7 million obtained per sample. Total RNA was extracted from PBMCs with Trizol reagent, with at least 5.5 micrograms obtained per sample. The percentages of naive CD45RAhigh/CD27high T cells were determined by flow cytometry on a PBMC aliquot from every donor. The investigation overall reported the following: Bulk unsorted PBMC profiling prevented conclusive comparison of naive and antigen-experienced compartments. Observed TCR beta diversity per million T cells fell roughly linearly with age, and a significant reduction was already apparent by age roughly 40. Total diversity estimates from one million sequenced T cells were considered lower bounds and underestimates. Compared with the aged group, more naive CD4+ T cells, fewer expanded clones and increased TCR diversity were shown by the long-lived group, suggesting age selection. Observed TCR beta diversity correlated strongly with the percentage of naive T cells measured by flow cytometry. Donor CMV infection status was unknown, potentially confounding age-related changes in expanded clonotypes.

This clonotype came up a few times. Its target antigen remains unknown. Base-call qualities are not available, and no considerably larger clone is one nucleotide away. Measured from the cysteine to the phenylalanine, the CDR3 is 15 residues long. Solely the CDR3 DNA is kept, with 45 bases framed from the first base. Based on the germline V gene, the CDR1 and CDR2 sequences are SGHRS and YFSETQ. Relative to germline, V is missing 2 bases and J is missing 5 bases, with 6 bases of the junction outside any gene match. Libraries were prepared through 5' RACE. TCRdb shows the sequencer as Illumina HiSeq 2500. A second PCR of roughly 7 to 11 cycles was performed with a sample-barcoded 5' primer and a J-beta primer mix. A unique molecular identifier was introduced onto each TCR beta cDNA molecule by a template-switch 5' adaptor carrying 12 random nucleotides. Each sample yielded at least 3 million CDR3-containing paired-end reads. All of the RNA was converted into first-strand cDNA using the Mint cDNA synthesis kit, with a TRBC-specific oligonucleotide serving as the primer. Following uracil-DNA glycosylase treatment, all cDNA underwent a first 18-cycle PCR with the universal primers M1SS and BC2_uni_R. As for the authors' bioinformatics: For normalization, 1 million high-quality reads were randomly selected from each sample, with every read carrying a distinct molecular identifier. Reads sharing molecular identifiers were discarded rather than binned into consensus sequences. CDR3 identification, clonotype clustering and error correction used MiTCR with a Q25 quality threshold and the strictest error-elimination algorithm. A nonparametric unseen species model with Euler transformation was used to estimate a lower bound on total TCR beta diversity. TCRdb reran the public reads through fastp at Q25 and MiXCR, keeping productive beta chains. Every entry covers one CDR3 protein and lists the most common genes and DNA from its rows. TCRdb, not the authors, supplied the V and J calls. For this sample there are some 760,000 distinct CDR3 sequences; 20% to 25% appear just once. The ten largest clones take up approximately 4% of the sample.

The data also belong to a second study, concerning T cells of mothers and their children. From that second study: The donors were nine systemically healthy Caucasian individuals, made up of three mothers and their six children. cDNA synthesis used all of the extracted RNA, with 1.5 ug of RNA in each 15 ul reaction. In the second PCR, the M1S primer introduced both the sample barcodes and 2-4 random nucleotides. Each mother yielded over 9.5 million TCR beta CDR3 reads and each child 2.5 million to 3 million reads. Thymic selection similarly shapes TCR recombination output in related and unrelated pairs, with minor effect from inherited differences. Normalized repertoire overlap in related mother-child pairs was always slightly higher than in unrelated mother-child pairs, but the difference was never significant. With a sensitivity of about 100 clones per million clonotypes, no persistent microchimeric T cell clones were detected. To look for features that set related mother-child pairs apart from unrelated individuals, the researchers ran deep NGS to compare the TCR beta repertoires of mothers and children. On average, the children were approximately 11 +/- 4 years old, while the mothers were 40 +/- 4 years old. After adapters were ligated using NEBNext reagents, the libraries underwent 100+100 nt paired-end sequencing on an Illumina HiSeq 2000. To prevent cross-contamination, the mother and child libraries were prepared a month apart and were sequenced in separate runs. Each donor had between about 450,000 and 2,100,000 distinct TCR beta clonotypes identified. Naive TCR beta clonotypes were estimated from low-frequency clonotypes matched to each donor's FACS-determined naive share, without sorting.

Material: blood. This chain is built from TRBV5-1 and TRBJ2-3; the central 9 bases match TRBD2. The TCR originated in a boy younger than 18 in good health. The CDR3 amino acid sequence is: CASSFSTSGQDTQYF. The base sequence is TGCGCCAGCAGCTTCTCGACTAGCGGCCAAGATACGCAGTATTTT.